This is a list of T cell receptor beta chains from one sample in a study of blood T cell repertoires in COVID-19. Clones were read by immunoSEQ multiplex PCR, and TCRdb kept only the in-frame ones, dropping some. The sample contains about 500,000 clones, roughly nine tenths of which appear only once. Sequenced material: peripheral blood. These receptors originate from a man younger than 30 with COVID-19, enrolled during active disease. The conserved cysteine and the conserved F or W are not part of the CDR3 here. The order of the fields is CDR3 length, J gene, V gene, CDR3 protein.

CDR3 length: 11; J gene: TRBJ1-6; V gene: TRBV2; CDR3 protein: ASKQGPNSPLH
CDR3 length: 11; J gene: TRBJ1-2; V gene: TRBV19; CDR3 protein: ASSIGTGDGYT
CDR3 length: 11; J gene: TRBJ2-7; V gene: TRBV12-3/TRBV12-4; CDR3 protein: ASSLNSAYEQY
CDR3 length: 13; J gene: TRBJ2-2; V gene: TRBV9; CDR3 protein: ASATQGDGTGELF
CDR3 length: 14; J gene: TRBJ2-1; V gene: TRBV9; CDR3 protein: ASSSSGSISYNEQF
CDR3 length: 11; J gene: TRBJ1-2; V gene: TRBV2; CDR3 protein: ASQIQGMDGYT
CDR3 length: 11; J gene: TRBJ1-5; V gene: TRBV11-2; CDR3 protein: ASRGQSNQPQH
CDR3 length: 14; J gene: TRBJ1-1; V gene: TRBV28; CDR3 protein: ASRLPGTGSVTEAF
CDR3 length: 11; J gene: TRBJ1-1; V gene: TRBV2; CDR3 protein: ASRGQGAIEAF
CDR3 length: 12; J gene: TRBJ2-7; V gene: TRBV7-2; CDR3 protein: ASSSGLVNYEQY
CDR3 length: 15; J gene: TRBJ2-1; V gene: TRBV14; CDR3 protein: ASSQATGLAGVGEQF
CDR3 length: 11; J gene: TRBJ2-1; V gene: TRBV6-6; CDR3 protein: ASRNTGGDEQF
CDR3 length: 12; J gene: TRBJ2-2; V gene: TRBV29-1; CDR3 protein: SVDRGQGTGELF
CDR3 length: 13; J gene: TRBJ1-4; V gene: TRBV11-3; CDR3 protein: ASSLDGGGNEKLF
CDR3 length: 11; J gene: TRBJ1-1; V gene: TRBV29-1; CDR3 protein: SVVGSLNTEAF
CDR3 length: 12; J gene: TRBJ2-7; V gene: TRBV14; CDR3 protein: ASSLLEVRYEQY
CDR3 length: 15; J gene: TRBJ1-6; V gene: TRBV27; CDR3 protein: ASSFKLGSSYNSPLH
CDR3 length: 13; J gene: TRBJ2-7; V gene: TRBV25-1; CDR3 protein: ASSDPGRSSYEQY
CDR3 length: 15; J gene: TRBJ2-2; V gene: TRBV5-1; CDR3 protein: ASRTPGQGKWAGELF
CDR3 length: 13; J gene: TRBJ1-6; V gene: TRBV5-1; CDR3 protein: ASSSGTGVNSPLH
CDR3 length: 13; J gene: TRBJ2-2; V gene: TRBV5-3; CDR3 protein: ARSYKGDRSGELF
CDR3 length: 14; J gene: TRBJ1-3; V gene: TRBV5-5; CDR3 protein: ASSLDAGTGRNTIY
CDR3 length: 12; J gene: TRBJ2-7; V gene: TRBV2; CDR3 protein: ASRQQGSSYEQY
CDR3 length: 11; J gene: TRBJ1-2; V gene: TRBV5-1; CDR3 protein: ASSLGQGHGYT
CDR3 length: 12; J gene: TRBJ2-7; V gene: TRBV7-9; CDR3 protein: ASSPRDRVYEQY
CDR3 length: 10; J gene: TRBJ2-5; V gene: TRBV29-1; CDR3 protein: SGTSGVETQY
CDR3 length: 13; J gene: TRBJ1-2; V gene: TRBV19; CDR3 protein: ASSHPRSANYGYT
CDR3 length: 18; J gene: TRBJ2-3; V gene: TRBV5-1; CDR3 protein: ASSLEVGNLLAGRTDTQY
CDR3 length: 14; J gene: TRBJ2-7; V gene: TRBV4-1; CDR3 protein: ASSQEETGVSYEQY
CDR3 length: 12; J gene: TRBJ1-5; V gene: TRBV5-1; CDR3 protein: ASSLGGADQPQH
CDR3 length: 13; J gene: TRBJ2-7; V gene: TRBV6-5; CDR3 protein: ASSKTGTGTYEQY
CDR3 length: 14; J gene: TRBJ2-3; V gene: TRBV7-8; CDR3 protein: ASSLPSGRAGDTQY
CDR3 length: 12; J gene: TRBJ1-1; V gene: TRBV9; CDR3 protein: ASSAEGDDTEAF
CDR3 length: 13; J gene: TRBJ1-2; V gene: TRBV16; CDR3 protein: ASSQRSITNYGYT
CDR3 length: 14; J gene: TRBJ2-4; V gene: TRBV11-3; CDR3 protein: ASSLDYPVAKNIQY
CDR3 length: 13; J gene: TRBJ1-5; V gene: TRBV6-5; CDR3 protein: ASSNRAGSNQPQH
CDR3 length: 12; J gene: TRBJ1-4; V gene: TRBV3-1/TRBV3-2; CDR3 protein: ASSHPGGHEKLF
CDR3 length: 11; J gene: TRBJ2-7; V gene: TRBV11-3; CDR3 protein: ASSFRKHYEQY
CDR3 length: 13; J gene: TRBJ1-4; V gene: TRBV6-5; CDR3 protein: ASSTDRGSREKLF
CDR3 length: 11; J gene: TRBJ1-4; V gene: TRBV19; CDR3 protein: ASGTGWGEKLF
CDR3 length: 11; J gene: TRBJ2-3; V gene: TRBV13; CDR3 protein: ASSFRTRDTQY
CDR3 length: 15; J gene: TRBJ2-1; V gene: TRBV5-1; CDR3 protein: ASSLAEVAGVDNEQF
CDR3 length: 12; J gene: TRBJ2-7; V gene: TRBV6-5; CDR3 protein: ASTDSGRAYEQY
CDR3 length: 12; J gene: TRBJ2-3; V gene: TRBV10-3; CDR3 protein: AISGSGIMDTQY
CDR3 length: 15; J gene: TRBJ1-6; V gene: TRBV6-1; CDR3 protein: ASSERQISSYNSPLH